These T cell receptor beta chains were read from a single sample in a study of blood T cell repertoires in COVID-19. Measured with immunoSEQ multiplex PCR; TCRdb has only the in-frame clones, and not every one. This sample carries some 180,000 clones, 88% of them seen once, and the ten largest clones take around 2.1%. Sequencing was performed on peripheral blood. Source of these receptors: a man aged 50 or older who had recovered from COVID-19. The CDR3 runs from the conserved cysteine through the conserved F or W. The order of the fields is V gene, J gene, clone size, D gene, CDR3 protein, CDR3 DNA. A D gene is named only where the DNA matches it firmly. The size field is filled for only some rows; it gives once, few, many or a size class.

TRBV12-3/TRBV12-4	TRBJ1-2	once	TRBD1	CASSGGTGAGYTF	TGTGCCAGCAGCGGCGGGACAGGGGCTGGCTACACCTTC
TRBV7-9	TRBJ2-7	few	TRBD1	CASSSGQGVGLSYEQYF	TGTGCCAGCAGCTCCGGCCAGGGGGTCGGCCTCTCCTACGAGCAGTACTTC
TRBV18	TRBJ2-1	-	-	CASSQGGPYNEQFF	TGTGCCAGCTCACAGGGGGGGCCCTACAATGAGCAGTTCTTC
TRBV28	TRBJ1-4	-	TRBD1	CASSITGATNEKLFF	TGTGCCAGCAGTATTACAGGGGCCACTAATGAAAAACTGTTTTTT
TRBV19	TRBJ1-1	-	-	CASSMGGGRNTEAFF	TGTGCCAGTAGTATGGGGGGAGGAAGGAACACTGAAGCTTTCTTT
TRBV6-2/TRBV6-3	TRBJ1-6	-	-	CASSYSGLLHSPLHF	TGTGCCAGCAGTTACTCTGGGCTTCTCCATTCACCCCTCCACTTT
TRBV11-3	TRBJ2-7	-	TRBD1	CASSLGTGPYEQYF	TGTGCCAGCAGCTTAGGGACAGGGCCCTACGAGCAGTACTTC
TRBV18	TRBJ2-1	-	TRBD2	CASSSTSGGSSYNEQFF	TGTGCCAGCTCGTCGACTAGCGGGGGTAGCTCCTACAATGAGCAGTTCTTC
TRBV5-6	TRBJ2-6	once	TRBD1	CASRPRQGSSSGANVLTF	TGTGCCAGCAGGCCACGACAGGGCTCCAGCTCTGGGGCCAACGTCCTGACTTTC
TRBV7-3	TRBJ2-1	once	-	CASSSGSLNNEQFF	TGTGCCAGCAGCTCCGGGAGTTTGAACAATGAGCAGTTCTTC
TRBV7-6	TRBJ2-3	-	TRBD2	CASSLLAGGTDTQYF	TGTGCCAGCAGTTTACTAGCGGGAGGTACAGATACGCAGTATTTT
TRBV7-3	TRBJ2-1	-	-	CASSLVFSSYNEQFF	TGTGCCAGCAGCTTAGTCTTTAGCTCCTACAATGAGCAGTTCTTC
TRBV7-9	TRBJ2-1	-	TRBD1	CASSLGLGTGGNEQFF	TGTGCCAGCAGCTTAGGGTTGGGGACAGGGGGGAATGAGCAGTTCTTC
TRBV9	TRBJ1-6	-	-	CASSAQEGPNNSPLHF	TGTGCCAGCAGCGCGCAGGAGGGGCCTAATAATTCACCCCTCCACTTT
TRBV2	TRBJ2-3	-	TRBD2	CAGSRGGQYF	TGTGCCGGCAGTCGGGGGGGGCAGTATTTT
TRBV9	TRBJ2-7	-	-	CASSVAPTTGGDYEQYF	TGTGCCAGCAGCGTCGCTCCGACCACAGGGGGGGATTACGAGCAGTACTTC
TRBV7-2	TRBJ2-2	-	-	CASSLQVPRTGELFF	TGTGCCAGCAGCCTGCAGGTCCCGAGAACCGGGGAGCTGTTTTTT
TRBV2	TRBJ1-1	-	-	CATSLEGVDTEAFF	TGTGCCACCAGCTTAGAAGGGGTGGACACTGAAGCTTTCTTT
TRBV7-2	TRBJ1-5	-	-	CASSFRINQPQHF	TGTGCCAGCAGCTTCAGAATCAATCAGCCCCAGCATTTT
TRBV27	TRBJ2-1	-	-	CASSSSRGAYSNEQFF	-
TRBV6-5	TRBJ1-2	-	-	CASSNLLGSSYGYTF	TGTGCCAGCAGTAACCTTCTCGGGTCCTCCTATGGCTACACCTTC
TRBV19	TRBJ2-3	-	TRBD1	CASSSQGAGTGDTQYF	TGTGCCAGTAGTTCCCAGGGGGCCGGTACGGGGGATACGCAGTATTTT
TRBV28	TRBJ1-6	few	-	CASSPWEGTGNSPLHF	TGTGCCAGCAGTCCCTGGGAGGGAACGGGAAATTCACCCCTCCACTTT
TRBV4-3	TRBJ2-6	once	-	CASSPGGGGANVLTF	TGCGCCAGCAGCCCTGGGGGCGGGGGGGCCAACGTCCTGACTTTC
TRBV4-1	TRBJ2-7	once	-	CASSQGDSYEQYF	TGCGCCAGCAGCCAGGGAGATTCCTACGAGCAGTACTTC
TRBV28	TRBJ2-1	-	TRBD1	CASSYVFGTGGQANYNEQFF	TGTGCCAGCAGTTATGTGTTCGGGACAGGGGGTCAGGCAAACTACAATGAGCAGTTCTTC
TRBV4-3	TRBJ2-1	-	-	CASSQDGSSYNEQFF	TGCGCCAGCAGCCAAGATGGCAGCTCCTACAATGAGCAGTTCTTC
TRBV21-1	TRBJ1-5	-	-	CASSKGGTDYSNQPQHF	TGTGCCAGCAGCAAAGGCGGGACGGATTATAGCAATCAGCCCCAGCATTTT
TRBV11-3	TRBJ2-1	once	TRBD1	CASSFIGGRLDEQFF	TGTGCCAGCAGCTTCATAGGGGGCAGGTTAGATGAGCAGTTCTTC
TRBV3-1/TRBV3-2	TRBJ2-5	-	-	CASSQAGGGETQYF	TGTGCCAGCAGCCAAGCGGGGGGCGGAGAGACCCAGTACTTC
TRBV28	TRBJ2-3	-	-	CASSPGGPQEDTQYF	TGTGCCAGCAGCCCCGGGGGGCCCCAGGAAGATACGCAGTATTTT
TRBV14	TRBJ1-4	-	-	CASSPRMGGNEKLFF	TGTGCCAGCAGCCCCCGTATGGGGGGTAATGAAAAACTGTTTTTT
TRBV28	TRBJ2-3	-	-	CASSVGQLITDTQYF	TGTGCCAGCAGTGTCGGACAGCTAATCACAGATACGCAGTATTTT
TRBV6-4	TRBJ2-3	-	TRBD1	CASSESTGGTDTQYF	TGTGCCAGCAGTGAAAGCACAGGGGGCACAGATACGCAGTATTTT
TRBV9	TRBJ1-1	-	-	CASSGGLLNTEAFF	TGTGCCAGCAGCGGGGGCCTATTGAACACTGAAGCTTTCTTT
TRBV9	TRBJ1-2	-	TRBD1	CASSTPEGQGTRYTF	TGTGCCAGCAGCACACCGGAGGGACAGGGGACTCGCTACACCTTC
TRBV15	TRBJ1-5	-	TRBD1	CATSRTRQGGNQPQHF	TGTGCCACCAGCAGAACCAGACAGGGTGGCAATCAGCCCCAGCATTTT
TRBV27	TRBJ2-7	-	-	CASRGMISEQYF	TGTGCCAGCAGGGGCATGATTTCCGAGCAGTACTTC
TRBV6-4	TRBJ2-2	once	TRBD1	CASSDSIGQGPNTGELFF	TGTGCCAGCAGTGACTCCATCGGACAGGGCCCGAACACCGGGGAGCTGTTTTTT
TRBV18	TRBJ2-5	once	-	CASSLGIGETQYF	TGTGCCAGCTCACTCGGGATAGGGGAGACCCAGTACTTC
TRBV4-3	TRBJ1-1	-	TRBD1	CASSQGTGGETFF	TGCGCCAGCAGCCAAGGAACAGGGGGCGAGACTTTCTTT
TRBV25-1	TRBJ2-3	-	TRBD1	CASKGRQGSTDTQYF	TGTGCCAGCAAGGGAAGACAGGGGAGCACAGATACGCAGTATTTT
TRBV15	TRBJ2-3	-	-	CATSRAGRGPTDTQYF	TGTGCCACCAGCAGAGCTGGGCGGGGGCCCACAGATACGCAGTATTTT
TRBV28	TRBJ2-1	-	TRBD1	CASSLSPGQGLNEQFF	TGTGCCAGCAGTTTATCCCCGGGACAGGGGTTGAATGAGCAGTTCTTC
TRBV3-1/TRBV3-2	TRBJ2-1	-	TRBD2	CASAGVAGRQFF	TGTGCCAGCGCGGGGGTGGCGGGGAGGCAGTTCTTC
TRBV11-2	TRBJ2-7	-	TRBD1	CASSSRDSLSYEQYF	TGTGCCAGCAGCAGCCGGGACAGCCTTTCCTACGAGCAGTACTTC
TRBV9	TRBJ2-5	-	TRBD2	CASSAVAGGPQETQYF	TGTGCCAGCAGCGCCGTAGCGGGGGGACCCCAAGAGACCCAGTACTTC
TRBV3-1/TRBV3-2	TRBJ2-7	-	TRBD2	CASSQDQREAYEQYF	TGTGCCAGCAGCCAAGATCAGCGGGAGGCCTACGAGCAGTACTTC
TRBV2	TRBJ1-1	-	-	CASSDQGGPTEAFF	TGTGCCAGCAGTGATCAGGGTGGCCCCACTGAAGCTTTCTTT
TRBV2	TRBJ2-1	few	TRBD1	CASSEWGQGNNEQFF	TGTGCCAGCAGTGAATGGGGACAGGGAAACAATGAGCAGTTCTTC
TRBV5-6	TRBJ2-5	-	-	CASKVGTHAYGQYF	TGTGCCAGCAAAGTCGGGACTCATGCTTACGGCCAGTACTTC
TRBV29-1	TRBJ2-1	-	-	CSDARDMLRDEQFF	TGCAGCGACGCTCGGGACATGTTACGGGATGAGCAGTTCTTC
TRBV3-1/TRBV3-2	TRBJ1-2	-	-	CASSQRGGGYTF	TGTGCCAGCAGCCAGCGGGGGGGAGGCTACACCTTC
TRBV5-1	TRBJ1-1	-	TRBD1	CASSPGQGSTEAFF	TGCGCCAGCAGCCCGGGACAGGGAAGCACTGAAGCTTTCTTT